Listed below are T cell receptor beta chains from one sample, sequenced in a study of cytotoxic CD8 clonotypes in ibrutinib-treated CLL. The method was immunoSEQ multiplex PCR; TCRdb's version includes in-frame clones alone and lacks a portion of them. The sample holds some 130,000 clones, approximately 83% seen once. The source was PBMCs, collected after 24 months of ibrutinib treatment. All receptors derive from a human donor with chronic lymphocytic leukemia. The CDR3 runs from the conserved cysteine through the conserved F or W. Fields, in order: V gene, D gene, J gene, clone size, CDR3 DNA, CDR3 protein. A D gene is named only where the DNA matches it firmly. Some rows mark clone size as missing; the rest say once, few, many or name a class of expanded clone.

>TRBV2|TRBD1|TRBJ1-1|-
TGTGCCAGCAGGGGGGGACAGTTCAACACTGAAGCTTTCTTT
CASRGGQFNTEAFF
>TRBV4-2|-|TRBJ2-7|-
TGTGCCAGCAGCCAATTAGGGACCTACGAGCAGTACTTC
CASSQLGTYEQYF
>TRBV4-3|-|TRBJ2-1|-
TGCGCCAGCAGCCAAGTCCCAGGGGAATACAATGAGCAGTTCTTC
CASSQVPGEYNEQFF
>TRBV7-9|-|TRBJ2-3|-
TGTGCCAGCAGCTTCGGGACACCCTCTCGCACAGATACGCAGTATTTT
CASSFGTPSRTDTQYF
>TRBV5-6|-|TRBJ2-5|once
TGTGCCAGCAGCTTGGGGGGAAAGCGGATTAGAGAGACCCAGTACTTC
CASSLGGKRIRETQYF
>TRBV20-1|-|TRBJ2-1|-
TGCAGTACAGGGAGAAATGAGCAGTTCTTC
CSTGRNEQFF
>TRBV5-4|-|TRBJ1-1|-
TGTGCCAGCGGAAGAATGAACACTGAAGCTTTCTTT
CASGRMNTEAFF
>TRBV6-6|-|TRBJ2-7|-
TGTGCCAGCAGTATCACACCCTACGAGCAGTACTTC
CASSITPYEQYF
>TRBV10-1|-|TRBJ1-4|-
TGCGCCAGCAGCTATACCCCCGGACAGCAGAATGAAAAACTGTTTTTT
CASSYTPGQQNEKLFF
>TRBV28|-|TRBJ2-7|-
TGTGCCAGCACCTCGAGGGGGAGGATCCACTCCTACGAGCAGTACTTC
CASTSRGRIHSYEQYF